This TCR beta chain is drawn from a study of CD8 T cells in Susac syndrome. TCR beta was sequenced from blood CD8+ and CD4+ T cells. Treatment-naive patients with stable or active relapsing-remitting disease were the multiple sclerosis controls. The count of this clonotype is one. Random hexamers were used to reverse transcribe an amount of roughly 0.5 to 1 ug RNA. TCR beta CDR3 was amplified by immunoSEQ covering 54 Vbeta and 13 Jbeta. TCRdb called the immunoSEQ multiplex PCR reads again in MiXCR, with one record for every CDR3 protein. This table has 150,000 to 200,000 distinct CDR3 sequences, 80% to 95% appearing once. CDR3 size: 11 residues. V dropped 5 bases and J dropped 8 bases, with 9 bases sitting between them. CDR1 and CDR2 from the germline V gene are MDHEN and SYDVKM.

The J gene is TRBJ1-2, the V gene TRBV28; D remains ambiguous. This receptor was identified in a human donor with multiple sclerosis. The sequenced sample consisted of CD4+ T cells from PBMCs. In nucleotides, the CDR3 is TGTGCCAGCAGTATCTCGAGGGGCTACACCTTC. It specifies CASSISRGYTF.